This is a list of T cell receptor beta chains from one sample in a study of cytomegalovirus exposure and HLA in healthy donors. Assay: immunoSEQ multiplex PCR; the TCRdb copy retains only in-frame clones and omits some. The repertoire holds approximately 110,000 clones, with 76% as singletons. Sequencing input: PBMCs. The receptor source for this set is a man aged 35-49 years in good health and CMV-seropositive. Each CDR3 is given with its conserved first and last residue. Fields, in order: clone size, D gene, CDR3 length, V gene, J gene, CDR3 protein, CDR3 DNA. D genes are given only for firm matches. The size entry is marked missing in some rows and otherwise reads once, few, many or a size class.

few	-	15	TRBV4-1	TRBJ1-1	CASSQGLPGNTEAFF	TGCGCCAGCAGCCAAGGTCTCCCGGGGAACACTGAAGCTTTCTTT
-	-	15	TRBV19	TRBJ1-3	CASSISGILANTIYF	TGTGCCAGTAGTATTTCGGGAATTTTGGCGAACACCATATATTTT
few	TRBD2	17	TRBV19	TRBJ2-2	CASSRRSGGAGTGELFF	TGTGCCAGTAGTAGACGAAGCGGGGGGGCCGGCACCGGGGAGCTGTTTTTT
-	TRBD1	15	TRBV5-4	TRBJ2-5	CASSFIGTGQETQYF	TGTGCCAGCAGCTTCATTGGGACAGGCCAAGAGACCCAGTACTTC
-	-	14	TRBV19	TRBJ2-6	CASSTGAGANGLTF	TGTGCCAGTAGTACAGGGGCTGGGGCCAACGGCCTGACTTTC
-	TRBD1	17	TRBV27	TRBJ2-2	CASSFRDRVIYTGELFF	TGTGCCAGCAGTTTCAGGGACAGGGTGATATACACCGGGGAGCTGTTTTTT
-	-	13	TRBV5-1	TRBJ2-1	CASSLSGKNEQFF	TGCGCCAGCAGCTTGTCAGGGAAGAATGAGCAGTTCTTC
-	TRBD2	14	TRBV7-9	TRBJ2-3	CASSSSGGGDTQYF	TGTGCCAGCAGCTCTAGCGGGGGGGGAGATACGCAGTATTTT
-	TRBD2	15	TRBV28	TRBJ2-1	CAGSPSGGPLNEQFF	TGTGCCGGCAGCCCTAGCGGGGGCCCTCTTAATGAGCAGTTCTTC
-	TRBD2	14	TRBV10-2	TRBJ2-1	CASMGLAGDNEQFF	TGCGCCAGCATGGGACTAGCGGGAGACAATGAGCAGTTCTTC
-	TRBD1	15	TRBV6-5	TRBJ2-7	CASSKRRDSSYEQYF	TGTGCCAGCAGTAAGCGACGGGACAGCTCCTACGAGCAGTACTTC
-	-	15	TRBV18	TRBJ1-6	CASSPSQGLNSPLHF	TGTGCCAGCTCACCATCCCAGGGACTTAATTCACCCCTCCACTTT
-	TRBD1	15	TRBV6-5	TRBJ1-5	CASSRTGTGDQPQHF	TGTGCCAGCAGTCGGACCGGGACAGGGGATCAGCCCCAGCATTTT
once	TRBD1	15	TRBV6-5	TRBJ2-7	CASSPGTGTGWEQYF	TGTGCCAGCAGCCCCGGGACAGGTACTGGTTGGGAGCAGTACTTC
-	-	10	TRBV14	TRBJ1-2	CASSPYLGTF	TGTGCCAGCAGCCCCTATCTTGGCACCTTC
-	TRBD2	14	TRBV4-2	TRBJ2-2	CASSQQRGSGELFF	TGTGCCAGCAGCCAACAGCGGGGGTCCGGGGAGCTGTTTTTT
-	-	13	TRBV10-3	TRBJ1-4	CAISELVSEKLFF	TGTGCCATCAGTGAGTTGGTTAGTGAAAAACTGTTTTTT
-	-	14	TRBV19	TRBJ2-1	CASRGLSSYNEQFF	TGTGCCAGTCGAGGGCTGAGCTCCTACAATGAGCAGTTCTTC
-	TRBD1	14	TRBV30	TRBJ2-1	CAWTPGTGGNEQFF	TGTGCCTGGACGCCCGGGACAGGGGGCAATGAGCAGTTCTTC
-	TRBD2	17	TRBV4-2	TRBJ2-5	CASSQEIAGGRVGEQYF	TGTGCCAGCAGCCAAGAGATAGCGGGAGGTCGGGTGGGTGAGCAGTACTTC
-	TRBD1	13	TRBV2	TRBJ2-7	CASSDGQGHEQYF	TGTGCCAGCAGTGATGGACAGGGGCACGAGCAGTACTTC
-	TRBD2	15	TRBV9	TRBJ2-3	CASSVAGGRGDTQYF	TGTGCCAGCAGCGTAGCGGGGGGGCGGGGAGATACGCAGTATTTT
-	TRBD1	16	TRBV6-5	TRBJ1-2	CASSFIKGQGAGGYTF	TGTGCCAGCAGTTTCATAAAAGGACAGGGGGCTGGGGGCTACACCTTC
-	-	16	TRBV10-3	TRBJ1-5	CAISEWTRGTHQPQHF	TGTGCCATCAGTGAGTGGACCAGGGGTACACATCAGCCCCAGCATTTT
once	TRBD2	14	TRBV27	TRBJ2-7	CTQAGGTSGDEQYF	TGTACCCAAGCAGGCGGGACTAGCGGGGACGAGCAGTACTTC
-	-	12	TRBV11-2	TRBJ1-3	CASSLESTTIYF	TGTGCCAGCAGCTTAGAGAGCACCACCATATATTTT
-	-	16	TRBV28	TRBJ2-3	CASSFLGGRRGDTQYF	TGTGCCAGCAGTTTTTTGGGGGGACGGAGAGGAGATACGCAGTATTTT
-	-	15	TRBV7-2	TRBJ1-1	CASSFHRLGGTEAFF	TGTGCCAGCAGCTTTCACAGGCTGGGTGGCACTGAAGCTTTCTTT
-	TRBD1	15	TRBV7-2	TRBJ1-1	CASSSNRGPNTEAFF	TGTGCCAGCAGCTCTAACAGGGGGCCGAACACTGAAGCTTTCTTT
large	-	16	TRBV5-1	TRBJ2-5	CASSLAAGGYQETQYF	TGCGCCAGCAGCTTGGCGGCAGGGGGGTACCAAGAGACCCAGTACTTC
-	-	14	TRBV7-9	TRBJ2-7	CASSSPSEAYEQYF	TGTGCCAGCAGCTCCCCCAGCGAGGCCTACGAGCAGTACTTC
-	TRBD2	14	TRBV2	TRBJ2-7	CASSALAGGGEQYF	TGTGCCAGCAGCGCTCTAGCGGGAGGGGGCGAGCAGTACTTC
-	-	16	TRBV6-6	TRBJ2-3	CASSYGGLAVSDTQYF	TGTGCCAGCAGTTACGGGGGCCTAGCGGTCTCAGATACGCAGTATTTT
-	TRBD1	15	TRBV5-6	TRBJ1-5	CASSLGTGRYQPQHF	TGTGCCAGCAGCTTGGGGACAGGAAGATATCAGCCCCAGCATTTT
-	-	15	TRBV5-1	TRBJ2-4	CASSLDYTAKNIQYF	TGCGCCAGCAGCTTGGACTACACAGCCAAAAACATTCAGTACTTC
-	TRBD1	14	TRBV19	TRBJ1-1	CASILTGGYTEAFF	TGTGCCAGTATTTTGACAGGGGGGTACACTGAAGCTTTCTTT
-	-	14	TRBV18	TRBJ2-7	CASSPERPSYEQYF	TGTGCCAGCTCACCGGAGAGGCCCTCCTACGAGCAGTACTTC
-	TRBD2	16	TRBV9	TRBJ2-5	CASSAFSGGPQETQYF	TGTGCCAGCAGCGCTTTTAGCGGGGGGCCTCAAGAGACCCAGTACTTC
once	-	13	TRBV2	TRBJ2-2	CASGRRVPGELFF	TGTGCCAGCGGCAGGAGGGTTCCCGGGGAGCTGTTTTTT
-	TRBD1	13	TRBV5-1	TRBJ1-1	CASSLDPGGRAFF	TGCGCCAGCAGCTTGGATCCAGGGGGGCGAGCTTTCTTT
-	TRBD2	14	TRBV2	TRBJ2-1	CASSEGNSGNEQFF	TGTGCCAGCAGTGAAGGGAATAGCGGGAATGAGCAGTTCTTC
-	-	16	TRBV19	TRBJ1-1	CASSLQYAVGNTEAFF	TGTGCCAGTAGTCTCCAGTATGCTGTTGGGAACACTGAAGCTTTCTTT
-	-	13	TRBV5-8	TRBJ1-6	CASSRDSYSPLHF	TGTGCCAGCAGCCGGGACTCTTATTCACCCCTCCACTTT
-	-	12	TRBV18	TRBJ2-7	CASSPILYEQYF	TGTGCCAGCTCACCAATCCTCTACGAGCAGTACTTC
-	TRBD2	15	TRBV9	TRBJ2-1	CASSNSGGAFNEQFF	TGTGCCAGCAGCAATAGCGGGGGGGCATTCAATGAGCAGTTCTTC
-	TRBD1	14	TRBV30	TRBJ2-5	CAWDRDRAQETQYF	TGTGCCTGGGATCGGGACAGGGCCCAAGAGACCCAGTACTTC
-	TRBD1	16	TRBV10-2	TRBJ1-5	CASSDRYLGQGRPQHF	TGCGCCAGCAGTGACCGTTACCTTGGACAGGGTCGGCCCCAGCATTTT
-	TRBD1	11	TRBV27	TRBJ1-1	CASRQGFEAFF	TGTGCCAGCAGACAGGGGTTTGAAGCTTTCTTT
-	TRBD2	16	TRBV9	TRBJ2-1	CASSPPGTSWSNEQFF	TGTGCCAGCAGCCCACCCGGGACTAGCTGGTCCAATGAGCAGTTCTTC
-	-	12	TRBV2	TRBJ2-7	CASVLPGDEQYF	TGTGCCAGCGTCCTCCCCGGTGACGAGCAGTACTTC
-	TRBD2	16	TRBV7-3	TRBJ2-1	CASSQGLAGASDEQFF	TGTGCCAGCAGCCAGGGACTAGCGGGAGCTTCGGATGAGCAGTTCTTC
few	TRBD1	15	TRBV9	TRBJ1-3	CASSGTGEAGNTIYF	TGTGCCAGCAGCGGGACAGGGGAGGCTGGAAACACCATATATTTT
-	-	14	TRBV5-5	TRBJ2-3	CASSSLMETDTQYF	TGTGCCAGCAGCTCCCTTATGGAGACAGATACGCAGTATTTT
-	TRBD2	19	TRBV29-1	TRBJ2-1	CSVEGLGLAGGGKLNEQFF	TGCAGCGTTGAAGGCCTTGGACTAGCGGGGGGCGGAAAGCTCAATGAGCAGTTCTTC
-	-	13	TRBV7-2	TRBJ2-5	CANSSRLEETQYF	TGTGCCAACAGCTCCCGACTAGAGGAGACCCAGTACTTC
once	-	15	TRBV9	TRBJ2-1	CASSVATRRDNEQFF	TGTGCCAGCAGCGTAGCTACGAGGAGGGACAATGAGCAGTTCTTC
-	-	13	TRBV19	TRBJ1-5	CASRNQGNQPQHF	TGTGCCAGTAGGAACCAGGGCAATCAGCCCCAGCATTTT
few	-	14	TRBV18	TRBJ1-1	CASSLLDRNTEAFF	TGTGCCAGCTCACTGTTGGACAGGAACACTGAAGCTTTCTTT
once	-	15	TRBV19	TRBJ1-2	CASYPTFGANYGYTF	TGTGCCAGTTACCCAACGTTTGGGGCGAACTATGGCTACACCTTC